This TCR beta chain was retrieved from a study of CD8 T cells in Susac syndrome. Details on this clonotype: What it binds is unknown.

TEMRA cells were FACS-enriched, with CD8+ and CD4+ T cells isolated negatively. The RNA, about 0.5 to 1 ug, was put through reverse transcription using random hexamers. The amplification used immunoSEQ multiplex PCR on TCR beta CDR3; it spanned 54 Vbeta and 13 Jbeta. TCRdb re-called the immunoSEQ multiplex PCR reads with MiXCR, one entry per CDR3 protein. The sample holds 150,000 to 200,000 distinct CDR3 sequences, around 94% seen once. This CDR3 is built from 15 residues. With 6 bases clipped from V and 0 bases from J, the junction kept 2 bases outside the gene matches. General study points: That the number of individuals in its TCR sequencing and HLA analysis was relatively small was acknowledged by the study.

Source material: CD4+ T cells from PBMCs. The TCR sequence derives from a human donor in good health. V gene TRBV12-3 or TRBV12-4 combines with J gene TRBJ2-2; 9 bases match TRBD2. CDR3 DNA sequence: TGTGCCAGCAGGCTAGCGGGGACGAACACCGGGGAGCTGTTTTTT. The encoded protein is CASRLAGTNTGELFF.